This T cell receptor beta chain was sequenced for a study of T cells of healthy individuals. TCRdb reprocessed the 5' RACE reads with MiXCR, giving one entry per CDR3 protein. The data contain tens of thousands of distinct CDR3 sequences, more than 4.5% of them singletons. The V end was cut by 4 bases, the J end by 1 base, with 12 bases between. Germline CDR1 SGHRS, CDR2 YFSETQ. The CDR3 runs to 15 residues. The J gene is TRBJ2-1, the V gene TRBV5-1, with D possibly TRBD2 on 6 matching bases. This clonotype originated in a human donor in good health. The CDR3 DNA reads TGCGCCAGCAGCGGAAATAGCGGTTCCTACAATGAGCAGTTCTTC. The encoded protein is CASSGNSGSYNEQFF.